These 27 T cell receptor beta chains originate from one sample sequenced in a study of blood T cell repertoires in COVID-19. Sequencing was performed with immunoSEQ multiplex PCR; in TCRdb, only in-frame clones are kept and a portion is missing. The table includes approximately 220,000 clones, about 86% detected once. Input material: PBMCs or T cells enriched from blood (not recorded which). All receptors derive from a woman aged 40 to 50 with acute COVID-19.

V usage is TRBV2 and J usage is TRBJ2-1; D may be TRBD1 (6 bases). The CDR3 consists of 16 residues. CDR1 and CDR2 (germline): SNHLY, FYNNEI. V lost 6 bases to trimming and J lost 0 bases, with 15 bases between them. DNA of the CDR3: TGTGCCAGCAGAGCCGGACAGCCGAGCTCCTACAATGAGCAGTTCTTC. Translated, it gives CASRAGQPSSYNEQFF.

This chain joins TRBV6-5 and TRBJ2-5, with D possibly matching TRBD2 (7 bases). Trimming shortened V by 7 bases and J by 4 bases, and 16 bases separated the two germline ends. CDR3 size: 14 residues. Germline CDR1 reads MNHEY; CDR2 reads SVGAGI. The CDR3 nucleotides are TGTGCCAGCAACCCGAGGGGGGAGGGAGAGACCCAGTACTTC. It specifies CASNPRGEGETQYF.

The rearrangement links TRBV28 to TRBJ2-7; D not certain. CDR1 is MDHEN and CDR2 is SYDVKM in the germline V gene. There are 15 residues in the CDR3. Trimming removed 3 bases from V and 1 base from J, with 13 bases in between. The CDR3 sequence is CASSFDSQRSYEQYF. CDR3 coding DNA: TGTGCCAGCAGTTTCGACTCCCAGAGGTCCTACGAGCAGTACTTC.

The CDR3 sequence is CASSARTVNNSPLHF. The CDR3 DNA sequence: TGTGCCAGTAGTGCCCGGACAGTTAATAATTCACCCCTCCACTTT. This rearrangement joins TRBV19 to TRBJ1-6, with a weak D call TRBD1 (6 bases). The ends were cut back, 5 bases at V and 5 bases at J, with 13 bases in the middle. Germline assignment: CDR1 LNHDA and CDR2 SQIVND (reference sequence). This CDR3 has 15 residues.

This clone has only one observation. The chain uses TRBV4-2 and TRBJ2-1; 11 nucleotides align to TRBD2. This CDR3 region has 17 residues. V dropped 0 bases and J dropped 0; count of bases not matched to a gene: 1. In germline, CDR1 is LGHNA, CDR2 YNFKEQ. The CDR3 loop reads CASSQDTSGSSYNEQFF. The CDR3 coding sequence is TGTGCCAGCAGCCAAGATACTAGCGGGAGCTCCTACAATGAGCAGTTCTTC.

This chain connects TRBV4-1 to TRBJ1-5, with D maybe TRBD1 (5 bases). This CDR3 has 13 residues. Trimming stripped 3 bases from V and 5 bases from J, with 8 bases between. Germline assignment: CDR1 MGHRA and CDR2 YSYEKL. CDR3 amino acids: CASSHGGDQPQHF. The CDR3 nucleotides read TGCGCCAGCAGCCATGGAGGGGATCAGCCCCAGCATTTT.

CDR3 in amino acids: CSVEGGFSGANVLTF. The CDR3 coding sequence is TGCAGCGTTGAAGGAGGGTTCTCTGGGGCCAACGTCCTGACTTTC. The rearrangement links TRBV29-1 to TRBJ2-6; D possibly corresponds to TRBD2 (5 bases). V was trimmed by 1 base and J by 0 bases, leaving 7 bases between them. Per the germline V gene, CDR1 is SQVTM and CDR2 is ANQGSEA. CDR3 size: 15 residues. The full variable domain, with the rest looked up from reference TRBV29-1 and TRBJ2-6, is SAVISQKPSRDICQRGTSLTIQCQVDSQVTMMFWYRQQPGQSLTLIATANQGSEATYESGFVIDKFPISRPNLTFSTLTVSNMSPEDSSIYLCSVEGGFSGANVLTFGAGSRLTVL.

The genes are TRBV10-3 and TRBJ1-3, with D perhaps TRBD1 (5 bases). CDR1 and CDR2 from the germline V gene are ENHRY and SYGVKD. This CDR3 has 13 residues. Trimming stripped 11 bases from V and 0 bases from J, with 11 bases between. CDR3 DNA: TGTGCCGCCCGACAGATCTCTGGAAACACCATATATTTT. This codes for CAARQISGNTIYF.

The chain couples TRBV6-5 to TRBJ1-5; 7 bases match TRBD1. The CDR3 is 13 amino acids. The ends lost 6 bases at V and 6 bases at J; junction bases unmatched: 5. Germline V gene lookup returns CDR1 MNHEY and CDR2 SVGAGI. CDR3 DNA sequence: TGTGCCAGCAGCCGTGACAGGGTTCAGCCCCAGCATTTT. Translating it yields CASSRDRVQPQHF.

In nucleotides, the CDR3 is TGCGCCAGCACTCGGACAGGCCAATCCTACGAGCAGTACTTC. Its translation: CASTRTGQSYEQYF. The chain is built from TRBV5-1 and TRBJ2-7; 7 nucleotides align to TRBD1. The V gene end was trimmed by 6 bases and the J gene end by 1 base; junction bases not matched to a gene: 7. The CDR3 has 14 amino acids. The germline V gene encodes CDR1 SGHRS and CDR2 YFSETQ.

The chain combines TRBV4-1 with TRBJ2-5, with TRBD2 identical over 9 bases. The V gene's germline CDR1 is MGHRA and CDR2 YSYEKL. This CDR3 is 17 amino acids long. The J segment lost 4 bases and the V segment lost 4 bases, leaving 13 bases of the junction unmatched. CDR3 region: CASSPPASGIRGETQYF. For the CDR3, the DNA is TGCGCCAGCAGCCCCCCCGCTAGCGGGATTAGGGGAGAGACCCAGTACTTC.

The V and J genes are TRBV18 and TRBJ1-2; 7 bases are shared with TRBD1. Germline lookup yields CDR1 KGHSH and CDR2 LQKENI. The CDR3 sequence is 12 residues long. V lost 3 bases, J lost 11 bases, and 6 bases stayed unmatched. CDR3 DNA sequence: TGTGCCAGCTCACCCCGGGACAGCCTATACACCTTC. Amino acid sequence: CASSPRDSLYTF.

The rearrangement uses TRBV30 and TRBJ2-1; 12 positions agree with TRBD2. Unmatched junction bases numbered 5, after V lost 5 bases and J lost 0 bases. CDR1 GTSNPN and CDR2 SVGIG come from the germline V gene (reference sequence). This CDR3 spans 16 amino acids. The CDR3 nucleotides read TGTGCCTGGGGGACTAGCGGGTCTCTCTCCTACAATGAGCAGTTCTTC. Amino acids: CAWGTSGSLSYNEQFF.

The chain has TRBV5-1 and TRBJ2-7; TRBD2 matches 8 bases. The germline gives CDR1 SGHRS, CDR2 YFSETQ. J lost 1 base, V lost 5 bases, and 14 bases had no gene match. This CDR3 region has 17 residues. The CDR3, as DNA: TGCGCCAGCAGTCGGAAGCGGTGGCTAGCGGGTTCCTACGAGCAGTACTTC. Translation gives CASSRKRWLAGSYEQYF.

The gene calls are TRBV28 and TRBJ1-1; weak D call: TRBD1 (5 bases). The germline V and J ends were trimmed by 2 bases and 5 bases, with 15 bases remaining between them. Germline values: CDR1 MDHEN, CDR2 SYDVKM. This CDR3 region has 15 residues. CDR3 DNA sequence: TGTGCCAGCAGTTTAAACCCCGGACGGGGGACTGAAGCTTTCTTT. Translating gives CASSLNPGRGTEAFF. The whole variable domain, remainder taken from reference TRBV28 and TRBJ1-1, is DVKVTQSSRYLVKRTGEKVFLECVQDMDHENMFWYRQDPGLGLRLIYFSYDVKMKEKGDIPEGYSVSREKKERFSLILESASTNQTSMYLCASSLNPGRGTEAFFGQGTRLTVV.

The gene calls are TRBV19 and TRBJ2-3; D is possibly TRBD2 (5 bases). Germline CDR1 is LNHDA and CDR2 is SQIVND (reference sequence). The CDR3 runs to 11 residues. V gave up 6 bases and J gave up 6 bases, with 7 bases separating them. The CDR3, as DNA: TGTGCCAGTAGGCCGGGGGATACGCAGTATTTT. Protein sequence: CASRPGDTQYF.

The CDR3 region is CASCRERGTEAFF. The CDR3 DNA is TGTGCCAGCTGTAGGGAACGGGGGACTGAAGCTTTCTTT. The chain recombines TRBV2 with TRBJ1-1, with a possible D match to TRBD1 (5 bases). V lost 8 bases and J lost 5, with 15 bases in between. This CDR3 is 13 amino acids long. Germline V gives CDR1 SNHLY, CDR2 FYNNEI.

This clone was picked up many times. The chain uses TRBV4-2 and TRBJ2-7, with a weak D call TRBD1 (6 bases). There are 16 residues in the CDR3. Trimming left V 0 bases short and J 1 base short, with 13 bases between. The V gene's germline CDR1 is LGHNA and CDR2 YNFKEQ. In DNA, the CDR3 is TGTGCCAGCAGCCAAGAAAAGGGGGACATATCCTACGAGCAGTACTTC. Its protein product is CASSQEKGDISYEQYF.

This rearrangement joins TRBV7-9 to TRBJ1-2; 9 nucleotides align to TRBD1. CDR1 SEHNR and CDR2 FQNEAQ come from the germline V gene (reference sequence). The V gene end was trimmed by 1 base and the J gene end by 8 bases; junction bases not matched to a gene: 8. The CDR3 contains 15 residues. The DNA for the CDR3 is TGTGCCAGCAGCTTAGAAGGGACAGGGCAAGTGGGCTACACCTTC. Protein: CASSLEGTGQVGYTF. The full variable domain, its missing parts supplied by reference TRBV7-9 and TRBJ1-2, is DTGVSQNPRHKITKRGQNVTFRCDPISEHNRLYWYRQTLGQGPEFLTYFQNEAQLEKSRLLSDRFSAERPKGSFSTLEIQRTEQGDSAMYLCASSLEGTGQVGYTFGSGTRLTVV.

This clone was picked up a small number of times. The chain has TRBV9 and TRBJ2-1; tentatively, D is TRBD2 (5 bases). Trimming took off 4 bases at V and 5 bases at J, with 19 bases between the two ends. The CDR3 contains 16 residues. The germline V gene encodes CDR1 SGDLS and CDR2 YYNGEE. The CDR3 DNA reads TGTGCCAGCAGCCTCGATGGGAGTGGTGGGCACAATGAGCAGTTCTTC. Translating gives CASSLDGSGGHNEQFF.

J is TRBJ1-1 and V is TRBV14; the match to TRBD1 covers 7 bases. The trim removed 6 bases at V and 1 base at J, leaving 5 bases unmatched. The CDR3 extends over 14 amino acids. The germline CDR1 and CDR2 sequences are SGHDN and FVKESK. This chain's CDR3 is CASRQGTENTEAFF. Here the CDR3 DNA reads TGTGCCAGCAGACAGGGGACGGAGAACACTGAAGCTTTCTTT.

The chain combines TRBV28 with TRBJ2-3; TRBD2 matches 7 bases. The germline V gene encodes CDR1 MDHEN and CDR2 SYDVKM. The V segment lost 5 bases and the J segment 4 bases; nucleotides outside the gene matches: 9. The CDR3 extends over 15 amino acids. This CDR3 reads CASSQLAGLADTQYF. Here the CDR3 DNA reads TGTGCCAGCAGTCAATTAGCGGGTCTCGCAGATACGCAGTATTTT.

V and J are TRBV24-1 and TRBJ2-1; tentative D call: TRBD2 (6 bases). V was trimmed by 2 bases and J by 6 bases, leaving 13 bases between them. The germline gives CDR1 KGHDR, CDR2 SFDVKD. This CDR3 spans 15 amino acids. CDR3 protein: CATSDWGDGGNEQFF. CDR3 DNA sequence: TGTGCCACCAGTGATTGGGGGGACGGCGGCAATGAGCAGTTCTTC.

The chain is built from TRBV19 and TRBJ2-2; 8 bases match TRBD2. CDR1 and CDR2 (germline): LNHDA, SQIVND (reference sequence). J lost 0 bases, V lost 11 bases, and 2 bases had no gene match. CDR3 length: 13 amino acids. The CDR3 sequence is CAGGLANTGELFF. The CDR3 bases are TGTGCCGGGGGACTAGCGAACACCGGGGAGCTGTTTTTT. Filled out from reference TRBV19 and TRBJ2-2, the complete variable domain reads DGGITQSPKYLFRKEGQNVTLSCEQNLNHDAMYWYRQDPGQGLRLIYYSQIVNDFQKGDIAEGYSVSREKKESFPLTVTSAQKNPTAFYLCAGGLANTGELFFGEGSRLTVL.

The chain joins TRBV4-3 to TRBJ1-3; D not resolved. Germline V lookup: CDR1 LGHNA, CDR2 YSLEER. The V end was cut by 4 bases, the J end by 0 bases, with 16 bases between. CDR3 length equals 17 residues. As DNA, the CDR3 is TGCGCCAGCAGCCCCTCGAGTTCGGTCATCTCTGGAAACACCATATATTTT. Translated, it gives CASSPSSSVISGNTIYF.

The V gene is TRBV19, the J gene TRBJ1-4; possible D gene TRBD1, 5 bases. V lost 5 bases, J lost 8 bases, and 12 bases lay in between. The germline V gene has CDR1 LNHDA and CDR2 SQIVND (reference sequence). CDR3 length: 13 residues. The CDR3 is CASSVTVVEKLFF. The CDR3 nucleotides read TGTGCCAGTAGTGTGACAGTAGTAGAAAAACTGTTTTTT.

In its sample, this clone was seen a few times. The chain is built from TRBV7-2 and TRBJ2-1, with 7 bases matching TRBD2. The CDR3 totals 16 residues. From germline, CDR1 is SGHTA and CDR2 FQGNSA. J was trimmed by 6 bases and V by 1 base; bases with no gene match: 9. The CDR3: CASSLGGGRATNEQFF. Here the CDR3 DNA reads TGTGCCAGCAGCTTAGGTGGGGGGAGGGCCACCAATGAGCAGTTCTTC.